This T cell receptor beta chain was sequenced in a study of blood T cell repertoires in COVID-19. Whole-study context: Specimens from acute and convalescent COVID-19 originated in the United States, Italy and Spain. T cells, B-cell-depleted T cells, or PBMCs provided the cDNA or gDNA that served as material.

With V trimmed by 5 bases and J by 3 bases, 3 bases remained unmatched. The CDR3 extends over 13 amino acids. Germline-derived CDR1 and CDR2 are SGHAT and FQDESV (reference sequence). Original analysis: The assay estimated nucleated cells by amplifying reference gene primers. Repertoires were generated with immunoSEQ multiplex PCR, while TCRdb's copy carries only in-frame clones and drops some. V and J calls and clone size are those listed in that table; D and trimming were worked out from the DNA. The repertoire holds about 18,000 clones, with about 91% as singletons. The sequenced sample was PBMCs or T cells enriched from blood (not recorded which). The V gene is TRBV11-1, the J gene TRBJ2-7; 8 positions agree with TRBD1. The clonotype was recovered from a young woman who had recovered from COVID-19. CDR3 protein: CASSRQGNYEQYF. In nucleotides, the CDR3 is TGTGCCAGCAGCCGACAGGGGAACTACGAGCAGTACTTC. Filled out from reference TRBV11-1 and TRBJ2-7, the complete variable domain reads EAEVAQSPRYKITEKSQAVAFWCDPISGHATLYWYRQILGQGPELLVQFQDESVVDDSQLPKDRFSAERLKGVDSTLKIQPAELGDSAMYLCASSRQGNYEQYFGPGTRLTVT.